This T cell receptor beta chain derives from a study of shared clonotypes between healthy human individuals. V dropped 6 bases and J dropped 4; count of bases not matched to a gene: 5. Germline V gene data show CDR1 as MDHEN and CDR2 as SYDVKM. This CDR3 has 15 amino acids. Generated by immunoSEQ multiplex PCR, the TCRdb table keeps only in-frame clones and is missing some. In the table there are about 2.1 million clones, about 93% of which are singletons. The naive CD8 population came from CD45RO-negative cells selected for CCR7, without terminally differentiated effector memory CD45RA+ cells. This clone has only one observation. Other DNA sequences in this sample translate to the same CDR3.

The sequence was collected from a man between 18 and 35 years old in good health. Some clones in this sample may be carry-over from other donors' samples. The sample taken for sequencing was naive CD8+ T cells from PBMCs. This rearrangement joins TRBV28 to TRBJ2-1; 11 nucleotides match TRBD2. CDR3 nucleotides: TGTGCCAGCAGCTTCACTAGCGGGAGATACAATGAGCAGTTCTTC. It is translated as CASSFTSGRYNEQFF.